This record looks at one T cell receptor beta chain sequence and its context. The data were taken from a study of cytomegalovirus exposure and HLA in healthy donors. The PCR contained 60 Vbeta and 13 Jbeta primers. Clones were read by immunoSEQ multiplex PCR, and TCRdb kept only the in-frame ones, dropping some. The table records about 61,000 clones, 80% to 90% of them present only once. This CDR3 region has 12 residues. V is TRBV21-1 and J is TRBJ2-7; the listed D gene, TRBD1, was not tested against the DNA. TRBV21-1 is tagged as a pseudogene. The material sequenced was PBMCs. This sequence was found in a man between 18 and 35 years old in good health and CMV-seronegative. The CDR3 DNA sequence: TGTGCCAGCAGCAAAACAGGGGGCGAGCAGTACTTC. Protein: CASSKTGGEQYF.